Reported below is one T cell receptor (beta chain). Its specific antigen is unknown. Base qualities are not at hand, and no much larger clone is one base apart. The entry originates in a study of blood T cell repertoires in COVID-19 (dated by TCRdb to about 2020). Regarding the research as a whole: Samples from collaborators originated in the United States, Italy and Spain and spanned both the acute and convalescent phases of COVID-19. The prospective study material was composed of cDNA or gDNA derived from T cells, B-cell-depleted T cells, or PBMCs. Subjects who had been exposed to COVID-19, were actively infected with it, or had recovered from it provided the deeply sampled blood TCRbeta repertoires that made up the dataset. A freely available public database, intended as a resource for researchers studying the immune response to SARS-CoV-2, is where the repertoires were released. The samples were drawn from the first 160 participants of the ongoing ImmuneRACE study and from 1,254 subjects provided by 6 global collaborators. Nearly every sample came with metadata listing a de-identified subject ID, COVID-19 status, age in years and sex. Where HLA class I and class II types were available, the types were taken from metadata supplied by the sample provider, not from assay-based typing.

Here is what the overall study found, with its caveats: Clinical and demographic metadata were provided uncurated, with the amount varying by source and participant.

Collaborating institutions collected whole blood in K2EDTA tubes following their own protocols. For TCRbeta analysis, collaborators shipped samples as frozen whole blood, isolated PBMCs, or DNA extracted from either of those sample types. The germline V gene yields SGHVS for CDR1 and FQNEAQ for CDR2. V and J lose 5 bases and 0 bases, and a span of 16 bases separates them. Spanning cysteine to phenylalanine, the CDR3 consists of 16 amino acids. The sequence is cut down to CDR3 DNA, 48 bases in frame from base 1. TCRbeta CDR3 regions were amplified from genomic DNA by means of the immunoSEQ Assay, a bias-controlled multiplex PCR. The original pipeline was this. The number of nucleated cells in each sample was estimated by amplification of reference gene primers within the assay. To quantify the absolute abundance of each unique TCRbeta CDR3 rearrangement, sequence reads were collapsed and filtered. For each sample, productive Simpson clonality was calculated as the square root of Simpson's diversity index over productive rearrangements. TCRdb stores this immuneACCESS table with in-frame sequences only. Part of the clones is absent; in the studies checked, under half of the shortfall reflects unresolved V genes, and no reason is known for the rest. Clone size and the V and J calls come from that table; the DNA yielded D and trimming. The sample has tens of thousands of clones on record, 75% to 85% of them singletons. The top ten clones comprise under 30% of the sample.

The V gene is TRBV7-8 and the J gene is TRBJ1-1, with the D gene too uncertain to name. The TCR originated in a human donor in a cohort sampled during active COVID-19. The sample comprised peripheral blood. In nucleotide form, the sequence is TGTGCCAGCAGCCCCCGTTTTACGGGGATGAACACTGAAGCTTTCTTT. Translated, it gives CASSPRFTGMNTEAFF.